Listed below are T cell receptor beta chains from one sample, sequenced in a study of cytomegalovirus exposure and HLA in healthy donors. The assay was immunoSEQ multiplex PCR, and TCRdb's table has in-frame clones only and misses some. Of about 190,000 clones listed, about four fifths were seen once; the top ten hold 11% to 15%. The specimen was PBMCs. The receptors stem from a woman aged 30 to 39 in good health and CMV-seropositive. The CDR3 runs from the conserved cysteine through the conserved F or W. The D gene is left open where the match is weak. Only part of the rows carry a size: once, few, many, or a class if the clone is expanded.

D | J | size | V | DNA | CDR3
TRBD1 | TRBJ1-1 | NA | TRBV5-1 | TGCGCCAGCAGCTTAGGGGACAGGGAAACTGAAGCTTTCTTT | CASSLGDRETEAFF
TRBD1 | TRBJ1-4 | NA | TRBV4-1 | TGCGCCAGCAGCCAAGGGCAGGGGGTTGATGAAAAACTGTTTTTT | CASSQGQGVDEKLFF
TRBD2 | TRBJ2-5 | NA | TRBV7-9 | TGTGCCAGCAGCTTGGAGGGAGGGCAAGAGACCCAGTACTTC | CASSLEGGQETQYF
TRBD1 | TRBJ2-1 | NA | TRBV7-8 | TGTGCCAGCAGCCCTAACGACAGGGCATCCTACAATGAGCAGTTCTTC | CASSPNDRASYNEQFF
TRBD2 | TRBJ2-1 | few | TRBV28 | TGTGCCAGCAGTTTATACGCGGGAGGGCACAATGAGCAGTTCTTC | CASSLYAGGHNEQFF
NA | TRBJ2-5 | NA | TRBV4-1 | TGCGCCAGCAGCCCAGGGTTTAAGACCCAGTACTTC | CASSPGFKTQYF
TRBD1 | TRBJ2-7 | NA | TRBV11-2 | TGTGCCAGCAGCTTAGGGCAGGGGGATTACGAGCAGTACTTC | CASSLGQGDYEQYF
TRBD2 | TRBJ2-7 | NA | TRBV6-1 | TGTGCCAGCAGTGGGCTAGCGGGGGCCTACGAGCAGTACTTC | CASSGLAGAYEQYF
TRBD1 | TRBJ1-1 | NA | TRBV2 | TGTGCCAGCAGTGACTCGACAGGGGGCACTGAAGCTTTCTTT | CASSDSTGGTEAFF
NA | TRBJ1-1 | NA | TRBV6-5 | TGTGCCAGCAGCCTCGCGAGGATGAACACTGAAGCTTTCTTT | CASSLARMNTEAFF
NA | TRBJ2-2 | once | TRBV6-4 | TGTGCCAGCAGTAAAGGGGCCGAGGGGGAGCTGTTTTTT | CASSKGAEGELFF
TRBD1 | TRBJ2-7 | NA | TRBV10-3 | TGTGCCATCAGTGACCCGACAGGGGTATCCTACGAGCAGTACTTC | CAISDPTGVSYEQYF
NA | TRBJ1-3 | NA | TRBV19 | TGTGCCAGTAGTATGGCCCACTACTCTGGAAACACCATATATTTT | CASSMAHYSGNTIYF
NA | TRBJ1-6 | NA | TRBV7-6 | TGTGCCAGCAGCCGCGCGGGGCGGGGGTCACCCCTCCACTTT | CASSRAGRGSPLHF
TRBD1 | TRBJ2-7 | NA | TRBV12-5 | TGTGCTAGTGGTTTAACCGCAGAAAGACAGGGAAAGCTTTCCTACGAGCAGTACTTC | CASGLTAERQGKLSYEQYF
TRBD1 | TRBJ1-4 | NA | TRBV28 | TGTGCCAGCAGTTCCCACCACAGGGGGCTGGTTGAAAAACTGTTTTTT | CASSSHHRGLVEKLFF
NA | TRBJ2-7 | NA | TRBV5-1 | TGCGCCAGCAGCTTGGTAGGGGCGGATGAGCAGTACTTC | CASSLVGADEQYF
NA | TRBJ2-7 | NA | TRBV18 | TGTGCCAGCTCACCAACTAACTACGAGCAGTACTTC | CASSPTNYEQYF
TRBD2 | TRBJ2-1 | NA | TRBV28 | TGTGCCAGCCGACCGACTAGCGGGAGTAGGAATGAGCAGTTCTTC | CASRPTSGSRNEQFF
NA | TRBJ2-7 | NA | TRBV28 | TGTGCCAGCTTGGGGACATACTCCTACGAGCAGTACTTC | CASLGTYSYEQYF
NA | TRBJ2-7 | NA | TRBV10-3 | TGTGCCATCAGTGAGTCTTCGGGAGTCCCCTTCTACGAGCAGTACTTC | CAISESSGVPFYEQYF
NA | TRBJ2-2 | NA | TRBV28 | TGTGCCAGCAGGCGCAGGGGAGAGCCCGGGGAGCTGTTTTTT | CASRRRGEPGELFF
TRBD1 | TRBJ1-2 | few | TRBV5-6 | TGTGCCAGCAGCGGCGGACAGGGGAACTATGGCTACACCTTC | CASSGGQGNYGYTF
TRBD1 | TRBJ1-1 | NA | TRBV11-3 | TGTGCCAGCAGCTCGTACAGGGGGAAGGGCACTGAAGCTTTCTTT | CASSSYRGKGTEAFF
NA | TRBJ2-3 | NA | TRBV9 | TGTGCCAGCAGCGTAAGCCAGAGCCGGGCAGATACGCAGTATTTT | CASSVSQSRADTQYF
NA | TRBJ2-5 | few | TRBV7-8 | TGTGCCAGCAGCTCCCGGGTTTCGGAGACCCAGTACTTC | CASSSRVSETQYF
NA | TRBJ2-2 | NA | TRBV2 | TGTGCCAGCAGTAAGCTAGCCGGCACCGGGGAGCTGTTTTTT | CASSKLAGTGELFF
NA | TRBJ1-5 | NA | TRBV30 | TGTGCCTGGAGCTTAACAGGGCAGCCCCAGCATTTT | CAWSLTGQPQHF
TRBD1 | TRBJ1-2 | NA | TRBV19 | TGTGCCAGTAGTATTGCCCGGACAGGGGGTGGAACCTTCTATGGCTACACCTTC | CASSIARTGGGTFYGYTF
NA | TRBJ1-4 | NA | TRBV9 | TGTGCCAGCGCCCGGGCAGGGTGGGGTGAAAAACTGTTTTTT | CASARAGWGEKLFF
NA | TRBJ2-7 | NA | TRBV25-1 | TGTGCCAGCAGTGAAATAAACTCCTACGAGCAGTACTTC | CASSEINSYEQYF
NA | TRBJ2-3 | NA | TRBV19 | TGTGCCAGTCCCTGGTCTAGGGGGTCCACAGATACGCAGTATTTT | CASPWSRGSTDTQYF
NA | TRBJ2-5 | NA | TRBV6-6 | TGTGCCAGCACATCAGGGTTGGGTGAGCAGTACTTC | CASTSGLGEQYF
NA | TRBJ2-3 | once | TRBV5-1 | TGCGCCAGCAGCTTGGGGACAACCACATACACAGATACGCAGTATTTT | CASSLGTTTYTDTQYF
NA | TRBJ2-3 | NA | TRBV9 | TGTGCCAGCAGCGTAGAAGTACAGGATACGCAGTATTTT | CASSVEVQDTQYF